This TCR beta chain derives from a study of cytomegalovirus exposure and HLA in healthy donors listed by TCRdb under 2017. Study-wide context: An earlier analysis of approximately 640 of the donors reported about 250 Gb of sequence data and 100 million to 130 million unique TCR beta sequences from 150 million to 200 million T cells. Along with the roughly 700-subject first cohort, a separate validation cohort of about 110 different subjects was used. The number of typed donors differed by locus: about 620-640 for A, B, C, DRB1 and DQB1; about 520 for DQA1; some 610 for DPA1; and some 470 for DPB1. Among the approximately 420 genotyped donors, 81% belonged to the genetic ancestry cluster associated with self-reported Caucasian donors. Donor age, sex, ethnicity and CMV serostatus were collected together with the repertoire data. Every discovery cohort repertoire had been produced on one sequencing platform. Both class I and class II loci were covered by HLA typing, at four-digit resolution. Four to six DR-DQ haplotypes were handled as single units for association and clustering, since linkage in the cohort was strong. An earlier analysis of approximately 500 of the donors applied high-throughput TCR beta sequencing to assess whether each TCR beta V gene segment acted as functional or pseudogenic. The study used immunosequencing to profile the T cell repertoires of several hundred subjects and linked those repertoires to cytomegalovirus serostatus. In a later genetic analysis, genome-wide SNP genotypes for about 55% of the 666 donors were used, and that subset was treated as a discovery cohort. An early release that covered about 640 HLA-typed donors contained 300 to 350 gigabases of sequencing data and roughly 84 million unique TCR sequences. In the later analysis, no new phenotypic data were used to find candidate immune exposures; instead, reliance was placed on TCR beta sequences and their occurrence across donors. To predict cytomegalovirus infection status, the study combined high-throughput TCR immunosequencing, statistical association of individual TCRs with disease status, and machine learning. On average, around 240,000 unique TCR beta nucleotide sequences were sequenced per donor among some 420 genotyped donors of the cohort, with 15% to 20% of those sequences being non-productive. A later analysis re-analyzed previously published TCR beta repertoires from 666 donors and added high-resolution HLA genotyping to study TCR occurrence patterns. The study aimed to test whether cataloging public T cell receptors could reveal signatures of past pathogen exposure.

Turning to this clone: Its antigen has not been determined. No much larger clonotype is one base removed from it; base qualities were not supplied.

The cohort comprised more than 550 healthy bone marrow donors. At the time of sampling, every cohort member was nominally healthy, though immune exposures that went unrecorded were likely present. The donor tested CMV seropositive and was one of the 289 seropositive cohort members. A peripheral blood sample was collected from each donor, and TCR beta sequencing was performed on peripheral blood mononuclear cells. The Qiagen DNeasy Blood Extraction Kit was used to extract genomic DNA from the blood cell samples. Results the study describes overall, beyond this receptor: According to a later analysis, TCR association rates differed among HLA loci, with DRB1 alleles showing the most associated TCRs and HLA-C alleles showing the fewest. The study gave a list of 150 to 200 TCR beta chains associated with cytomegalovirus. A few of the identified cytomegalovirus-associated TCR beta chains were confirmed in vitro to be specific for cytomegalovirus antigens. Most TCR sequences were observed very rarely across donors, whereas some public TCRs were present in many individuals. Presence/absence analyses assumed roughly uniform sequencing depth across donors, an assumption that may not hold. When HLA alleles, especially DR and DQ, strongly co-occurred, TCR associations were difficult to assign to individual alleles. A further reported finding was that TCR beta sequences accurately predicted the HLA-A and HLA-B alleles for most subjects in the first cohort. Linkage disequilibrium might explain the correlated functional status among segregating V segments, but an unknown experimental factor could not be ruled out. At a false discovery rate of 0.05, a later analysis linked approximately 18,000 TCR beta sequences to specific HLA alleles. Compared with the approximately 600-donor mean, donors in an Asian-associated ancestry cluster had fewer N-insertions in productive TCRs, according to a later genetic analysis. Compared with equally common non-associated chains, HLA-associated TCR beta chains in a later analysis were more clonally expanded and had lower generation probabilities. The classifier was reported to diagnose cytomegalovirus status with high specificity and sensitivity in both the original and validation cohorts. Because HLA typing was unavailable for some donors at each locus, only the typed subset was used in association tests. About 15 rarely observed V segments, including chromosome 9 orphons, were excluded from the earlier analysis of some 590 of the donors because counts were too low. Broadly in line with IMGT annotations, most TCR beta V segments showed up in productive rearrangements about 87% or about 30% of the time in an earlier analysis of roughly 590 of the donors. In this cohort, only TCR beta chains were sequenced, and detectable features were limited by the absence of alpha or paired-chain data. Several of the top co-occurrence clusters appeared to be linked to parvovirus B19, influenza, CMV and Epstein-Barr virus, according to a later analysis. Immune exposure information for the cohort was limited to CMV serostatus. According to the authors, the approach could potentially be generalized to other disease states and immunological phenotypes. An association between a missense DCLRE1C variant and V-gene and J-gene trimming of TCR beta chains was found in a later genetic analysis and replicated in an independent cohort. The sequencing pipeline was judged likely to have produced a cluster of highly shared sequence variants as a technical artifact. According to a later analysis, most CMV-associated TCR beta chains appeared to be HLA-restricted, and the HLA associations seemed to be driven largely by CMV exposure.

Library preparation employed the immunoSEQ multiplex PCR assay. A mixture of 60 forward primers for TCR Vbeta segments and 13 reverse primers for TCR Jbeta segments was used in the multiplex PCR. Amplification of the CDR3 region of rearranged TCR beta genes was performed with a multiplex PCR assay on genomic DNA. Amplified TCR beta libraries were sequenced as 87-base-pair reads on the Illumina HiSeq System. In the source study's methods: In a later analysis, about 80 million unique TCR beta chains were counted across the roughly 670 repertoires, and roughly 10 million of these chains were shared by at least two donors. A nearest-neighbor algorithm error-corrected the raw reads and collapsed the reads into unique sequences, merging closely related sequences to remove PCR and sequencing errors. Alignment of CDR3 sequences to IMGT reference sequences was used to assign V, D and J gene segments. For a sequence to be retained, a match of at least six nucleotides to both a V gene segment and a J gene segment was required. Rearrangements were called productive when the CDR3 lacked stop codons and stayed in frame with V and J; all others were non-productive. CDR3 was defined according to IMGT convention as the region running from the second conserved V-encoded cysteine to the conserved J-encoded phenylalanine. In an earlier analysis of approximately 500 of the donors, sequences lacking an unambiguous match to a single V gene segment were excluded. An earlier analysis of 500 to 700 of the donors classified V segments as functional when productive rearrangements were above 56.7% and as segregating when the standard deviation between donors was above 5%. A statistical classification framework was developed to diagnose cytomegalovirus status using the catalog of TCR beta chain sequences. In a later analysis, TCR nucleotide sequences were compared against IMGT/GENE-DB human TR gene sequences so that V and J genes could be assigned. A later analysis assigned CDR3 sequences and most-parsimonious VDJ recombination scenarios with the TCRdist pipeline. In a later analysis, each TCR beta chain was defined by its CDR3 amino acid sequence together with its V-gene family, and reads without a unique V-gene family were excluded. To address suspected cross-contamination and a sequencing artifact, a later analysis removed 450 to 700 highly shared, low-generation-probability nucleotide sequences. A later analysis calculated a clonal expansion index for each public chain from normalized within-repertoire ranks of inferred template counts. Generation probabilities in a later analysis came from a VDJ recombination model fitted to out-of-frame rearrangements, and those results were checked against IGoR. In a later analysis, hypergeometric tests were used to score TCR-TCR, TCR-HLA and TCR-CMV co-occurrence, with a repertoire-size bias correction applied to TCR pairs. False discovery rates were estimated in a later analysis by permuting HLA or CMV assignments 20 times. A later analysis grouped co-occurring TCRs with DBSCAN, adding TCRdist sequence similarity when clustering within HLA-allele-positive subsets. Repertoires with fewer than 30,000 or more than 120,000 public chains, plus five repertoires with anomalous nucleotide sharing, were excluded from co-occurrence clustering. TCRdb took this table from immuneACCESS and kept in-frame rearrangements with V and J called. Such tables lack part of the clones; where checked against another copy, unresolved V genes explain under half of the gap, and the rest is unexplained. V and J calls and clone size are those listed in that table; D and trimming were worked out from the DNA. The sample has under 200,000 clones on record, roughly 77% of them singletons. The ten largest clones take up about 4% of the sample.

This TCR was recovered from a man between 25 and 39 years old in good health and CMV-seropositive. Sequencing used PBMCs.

CDR3 loop: CAIIPRQGSREAFF. In nucleotide form, the sequence is TGTGCCATCATACCGAGACAGGGCTCCCGAGAAGCTTTCTTT. The sequence links TRBV19 to TRBJ1-1; TRBD1 fits 7 bases in the junction. The CDR3 spans 14 residues, from the cysteine through the phenylalanine. Of the read, only the CDR3 DNA is kept; its 42 bases are in frame from base 1. At the junction V is shortened by 10 bases and J by 8 bases; bases outside the gene matches: 16. The germline V gene (reference sequence) provides CDR1 LNHDA and CDR2 SQIVND.